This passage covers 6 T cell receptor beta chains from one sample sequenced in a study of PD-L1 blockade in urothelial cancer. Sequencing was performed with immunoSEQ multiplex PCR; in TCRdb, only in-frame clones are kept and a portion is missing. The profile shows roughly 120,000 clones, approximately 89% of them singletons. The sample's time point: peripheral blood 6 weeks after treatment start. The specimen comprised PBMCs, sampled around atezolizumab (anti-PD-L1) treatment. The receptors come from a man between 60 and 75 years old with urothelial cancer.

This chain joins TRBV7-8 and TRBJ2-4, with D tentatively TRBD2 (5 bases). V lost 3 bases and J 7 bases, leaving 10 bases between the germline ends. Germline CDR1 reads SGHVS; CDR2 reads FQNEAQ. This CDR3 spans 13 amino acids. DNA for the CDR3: TGTGCCAGCAGCTTTGCCCTAGCTAACATTCAGTACTTC. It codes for CASSFALANIQYF.

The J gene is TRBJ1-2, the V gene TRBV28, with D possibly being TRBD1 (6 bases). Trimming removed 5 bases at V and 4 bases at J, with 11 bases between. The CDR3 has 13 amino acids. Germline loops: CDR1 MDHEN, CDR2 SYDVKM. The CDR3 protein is CASSPDSLYGYTF. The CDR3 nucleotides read TGTGCCAGCAGTCCGGACAGCCTCTATGGCTACACCTTC.

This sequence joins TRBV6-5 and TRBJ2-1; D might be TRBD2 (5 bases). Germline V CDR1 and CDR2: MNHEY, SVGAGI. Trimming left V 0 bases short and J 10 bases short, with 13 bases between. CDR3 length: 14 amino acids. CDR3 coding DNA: TGTGCCAGCAGTTACTCGGATCGGTCGGGAGAGCAGTTCTTC. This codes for CASSYSDRSGEQFF.

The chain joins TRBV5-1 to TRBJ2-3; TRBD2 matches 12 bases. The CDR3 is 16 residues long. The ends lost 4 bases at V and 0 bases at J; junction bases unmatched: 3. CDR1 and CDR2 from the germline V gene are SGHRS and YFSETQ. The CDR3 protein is CASSPGTSGSTDTQYF. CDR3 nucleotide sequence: TGCGCCAGCAGCCCAGGGACTAGCGGGAGCACAGATACGCAGTATTTT.

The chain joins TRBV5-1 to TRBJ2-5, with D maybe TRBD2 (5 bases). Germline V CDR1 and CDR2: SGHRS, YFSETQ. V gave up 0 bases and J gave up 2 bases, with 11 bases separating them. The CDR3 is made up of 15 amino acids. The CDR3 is CASSLVGREQETQYF. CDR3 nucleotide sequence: TGCGCCAGCAGCTTGGTAGGTCGGGAACAAGAGACCCAGTACTTC.

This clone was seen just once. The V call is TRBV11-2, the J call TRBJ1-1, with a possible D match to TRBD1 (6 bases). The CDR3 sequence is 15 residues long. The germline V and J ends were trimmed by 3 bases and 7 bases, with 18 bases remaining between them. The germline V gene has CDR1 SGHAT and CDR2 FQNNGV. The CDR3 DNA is TGTGCCAGCAGCTTTGGGGCAGGGGCTTCCTTTGAAGCTTTCTTT. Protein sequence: CASSFGAGASFEAFF. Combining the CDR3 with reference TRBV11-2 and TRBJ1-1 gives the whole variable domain EAGVAQSPRYKIIEKRQSVAFWCNPISGHATLYWYQQILGQGPKLLIQFQNNGVVDDSQLPKDRFSAERLKGVDSTLKIQPAKLEDSAVYLCASSFGAGASFEAFFGQGTRLTVV.